These 8 T cell receptor beta chains came from one sample sequenced in a study of T cell responses to AZD1222 COVID-19 vaccine. Profiled with immunoSEQ multiplex PCR; TCRdb holds only in-frame clones, not every one. The data show some 96,000 clones, about 88% seen once. Sequencing was performed on peripheral blood, taken on day 0 of AZD1222 vaccination. The receptor set was obtained from an adult in good health.

This clone was recorded once. The rearrangement joins TRBV10-3 to TRBJ2-3; D gene ambiguous. Germline lookup yields CDR1 ENHRY and CDR2 SYGVKD. V dropped 2 bases and J dropped 6 bases, with 6 bases sitting between them. This CDR3 has 12 amino acids. The CDR3 sequence is CAISERTDTQYF. The CDR3 DNA follows: TGTGCCATCAGTGAGAGAACGGATACGCAGTATTTT.

This clone was observed a handful of times. This chain links TRBV28 with TRBJ2-7; 10 positions match TRBD1. This CDR3 contains 15 residues. Germline CDR1 and CDR2: MDHEN and SYDVKM. V lost 5 bases to trimming and J lost 3 bases; unmatched junction nucleotides: 7. The CDR3 spells CASSTRTGGIYEQYF. Here the CDR3 DNA reads TGTGCCAGCAGTACCCGGACAGGGGGAATCTACGAGCAGTACTTC.

The chain combines TRBV19 with TRBJ1-2; TRBD1 might be the D (5 bases). The length of the CDR3 is 14 residues. The V and J ends lost 4 bases and 4 bases respectively, with 13 bases between them. Germline CDR1 and CDR2: LNHDA and SQIVND (reference sequence). CDR3 coding DNA: TGTGCCAGTAGTAGGAGGGACGGACTCTATGGCTACACCTTC. It is translated as CASSRRDGLYGYTF.

V usage is TRBV6-4 and J usage is TRBJ2-1, with TRBD2 identical over 8 bases. With V trimmed by 4 bases and J by 5 bases, 7 bases remained unmatched. The CDR3 runs to 15 residues. The germline V gene encodes CDR1 MRHNA and CDR2 SNTAGT. For the CDR3, the DNA is TGTGCCAGCAGTGCTTTTGCGGGGGGTAACAATGAGCAGTTCTTC. It encodes CASSAFAGGNNEQFF.

The CDR3 protein is CASSVAGDTNEKLFF. In nucleotides, the CDR3 is TGTGCCAGCAGCGTAGCAGGAGACACTAATGAAAAACTGTTTTTT. The chain combines TRBV9 with TRBJ1-4; no clear D gene. CDR3 size: 15 residues. V was cut by 0 bases and J by 2 bases, with 8 bases left in between. CDR1 and CDR2 (germline): SGDLS, YYNGEE.

The V and J genes are TRBV4-1 and TRBJ1-1; no reliable D call. The V end lost 4 bases, the J end lost 4 bases, and 16 bases lay between the germline ends. Germline V gene lookup returns CDR1 MGHRA and CDR2 YSYEKL. The CDR3 spans 15 residues. The CDR3 DNA follows: TGCGCCAGCAGCCGCGCAGATCCCTTGGGCACTGAAGCTTTCTTT. Protein sequence: CASSRADPLGTEAFF.

This chain links TRBV2 with TRBJ2-1; D remains ambiguous. CDR1 SNHLY and CDR2 FYNNEI come from the germline V gene. The CDR3 sequence is 13 residues long. Trimming shortened V by 8 bases and J by 5 bases, and 13 bases separated the two germline ends. CDR3 nucleotides: TGTGCCAGCTTCCCCCGACCCAACAATGAGCAGTTCTTC. It is translated as CASFPRPNNEQFF.

The genes are TRBV6-4 and TRBJ1-4; D call uncertain. This CDR3 has 13 residues. The ends were cut back, 7 bases at V and 8 bases at J, with 14 bases in the middle. Germline V gene sequence: CDR1 MRHNA, CDR2 SNTAGT. CDR3 sequence: CASIMSPTEKLFF. Written as DNA, the CDR3 is TGTGCCAGCATTATGAGCCCGACCGAAAAACTGTTTTTT.